The subject of this entry is one T cell receptor (beta chain). Antigen unknown. TCRdb itself ran the reads through MiXCR, one entry per CDR3 protein. The profile shows around 450,000 distinct CDR3 sequences, 25% to 40% of them singletons. Per germline, CDR1 SGHDN and CDR2 FVKESK. V lost 4 bases to trimming and J lost 1 base, with 10 bases between them. This CDR3 has 15 amino acids. The sample belongs to a study of T cell repertoires in cytomegalovirus infection. Study background: The public TCR beta signatures pointed to both CMV infection and matching HLA type.

Study-wide findings and caveats: Based on cumulative public TCR beta family frequency, carriers of CMV plus the relevant HLA were identified.

This receptor was obtained from a human donor in good health (CMV status not recorded). Some clones in this sample may be carry-over from other donors' samples. This rearrangement joins TRBV14 to TRBJ2-2, with D possibly matching TRBD1 (5 bases). Sequenced input: PBMCs. Written as DNA, the CDR3 is TGTGCCAGCAGCCGGGCTACAGGGAACACCGGGGAGCTGTTTTTT. Translation gives CASSRATGNTGELFF.